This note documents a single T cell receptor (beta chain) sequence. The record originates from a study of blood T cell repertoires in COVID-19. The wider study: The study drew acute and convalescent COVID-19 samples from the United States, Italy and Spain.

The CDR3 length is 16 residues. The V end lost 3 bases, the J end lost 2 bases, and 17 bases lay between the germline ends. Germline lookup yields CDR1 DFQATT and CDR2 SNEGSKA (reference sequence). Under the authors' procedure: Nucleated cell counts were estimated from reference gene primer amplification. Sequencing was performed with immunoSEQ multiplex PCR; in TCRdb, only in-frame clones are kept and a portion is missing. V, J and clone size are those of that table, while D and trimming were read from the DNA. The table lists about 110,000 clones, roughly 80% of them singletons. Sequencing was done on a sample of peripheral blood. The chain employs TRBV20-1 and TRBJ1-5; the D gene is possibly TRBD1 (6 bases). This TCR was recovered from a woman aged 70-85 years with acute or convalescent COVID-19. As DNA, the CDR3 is TGCAGTGCTAGTCCTATGCAGGGGATCGGCAATCAGCCCCAGCATTTT. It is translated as CSASPMQGIGNQPQHF.